This is a list of T cell receptor beta chains from one sample in a study of blood T cell repertoires in COVID-19. Using immunoSEQ multiplex PCR, the repertoire was profiled, and TCRdb retains in-frame clones only, with some absent. The sample shows under 200,000 clones, about four fifths of them seen only once. Sequencing input: peripheral blood. The receptors come from a man between 60 and 70 years old with acute or convalescent COVID-19. CDR3s include the opening cysteine and the closing phenylalanine or tryptophan. D genes are given only for firm matches. Not all rows give a size; the values are once, few, many and, for expanded clones, a class.

D gene: .; clone size: .; J gene: TRBJ1-3; V gene: TRBV12-3/TRBV12-4; CDR3 DNA: TGTGCCAGCGACAGGACCTCTGGAAACACCATATATTTT; CDR3 protein: CASDRTSGNTIYF
D gene: TRBD2; clone size: few; J gene: TRBJ2-3; V gene: TRBV4-1; CDR3 DNA: TGCGCCAGCAGCCGACAAACTAGCGGACCCACAGATACGCAGTATTTT; CDR3 protein: CASSRQTSGPTDTQYF
D gene: .; clone size: .; J gene: TRBJ1-5; V gene: TRBV6-1; CDR3 DNA: TGTGCCAGCAGTGAAGCTGCGGCCCTATTGCCCCAGCATTTT; CDR3 protein: CASSEAAALLPQHF
D gene: .; clone size: .; J gene: TRBJ1-5; V gene: TRBV18; CDR3 DNA: TGTGCCAGCTCACCACAGGGGATAGGCAATCAGCCCCAGCATTTT; CDR3 protein: CASSPQGIGNQPQHF
D gene: .; clone size: .; J gene: TRBJ1-5; V gene: TRBV7-2; CDR3 DNA: TGTGCCAGCAGCTTAGGTTATCCGGGTCAGCCCCAGCATTTT; CDR3 protein: CASSLGYPGQPQHF
D gene: TRBD2; clone size: .; J gene: TRBJ2-7; V gene: TRBV9; CDR3 DNA: TGTGCCAGCAGCGTAGCCAGCGGGACCTACGAGCAGTACTTC; CDR3 protein: CASSVASGTYEQYF
D gene: .; clone size: few; J gene: TRBJ2-3; V gene: TRBV27; CDR3 DNA: TGTGCCAGCAGTTGGCAGGGGCCAGATACGCAGTATTTT; CDR3 protein: CASSWQGPDTQYF
D gene: TRBD1; clone size: .; J gene: TRBJ1-2; V gene: TRBV4-2; CDR3 DNA: TGTGCCAGCAGCCTACCGGGACAGGGGGTCGATGGCTACACCTTC; CDR3 protein: CASSLPGQGVDGYTF
D gene: .; clone size: .; J gene: TRBJ1-6; V gene: TRBV12-3/TRBV12-4; CDR3 DNA: TGTGCCAGCAGCACCCCGGGGTCACCCCTCCACTTT; CDR3 protein: CASSTPGSPLHF
D gene: TRBD1; clone size: .; J gene: TRBJ1-5; V gene: TRBV19; CDR3 DNA: TGTGCCAGTACGGGACAGGGGGGTTATCAGCCCCAGCATTTT; CDR3 protein: CASTGQGGYQPQHF
D gene: .; clone size: .; J gene: TRBJ1-5; V gene: TRBV6-2/TRBV6-3; CDR3 DNA: TGTGCCAGCAGTTACTCACTTCTCGTGACGGGTTATAGCAATCAGCCCCAGCATTTT; CDR3 protein: CASSYSLLVTGYSNQPQHF
D gene: .; clone size: .; J gene: TRBJ2-4; V gene: TRBV19; CDR3 DNA: TGTGCCAGTAGTACTACCCCCGGGGCCAAAAACATTCAGTACTTC; CDR3 protein: CASSTTPGAKNIQYF
D gene: TRBD2; clone size: .; J gene: TRBJ2-3; V gene: TRBV3-1/TRBV3-2; CDR3 DNA: TGTGCCAGCAGCTTAGGGACTAGCCCAGATACGCAGTATTTT; CDR3 protein: CASSLGTSPDTQYF
D gene: TRBD2; clone size: .; J gene: TRBJ2-1; V gene: TRBV24-1; CDR3 DNA: TGTGCCACCAGTGACCACGGGACTAGCGCAAGCTCCTACAATGAGCAGTTCTTC; CDR3 protein: CATSDHGTSASSYNEQFF
D gene: TRBD2; clone size: .; J gene: TRBJ2-7; V gene: TRBV7-9; CDR3 DNA: TGTGCCAGCGAGGCTCCTAGGGGTCTAGCGGGTTACGAGCAGTACTTC; CDR3 protein: CASEAPRGLAGYEQYF
D gene: .; clone size: many; J gene: TRBJ2-2; V gene: TRBV2; CDR3 DNA: TGTGCCAGCAATCTCCCGGGGAAAGGCACCGGGGAGCTGTTTTTT; CDR3 protein: CASNLPGKGTGELFF
D gene: .; clone size: .; J gene: TRBJ1-5; V gene: TRBV6-6; CDR3 DNA: TGTGCCAGCGCTCCGGGGGTCTATAGCAATCAGCCCCAGCATTTT; CDR3 protein: CASAPGVYSNQPQHF
D gene: TRBD1; clone size: .; J gene: TRBJ1-1; V gene: TRBV5-4; CDR3 DNA: TGTGCCAGCAGCTCGGGACAGAATGAAGCTTTCTTT; CDR3 protein: CASSSGQNEAFF
D gene: TRBD1; clone size: .; J gene: TRBJ2-1; V gene: TRBV18; CDR3 DNA: TGTGCCAGCTCCCGGGACAGGTTGAATGAGCAGTTCTTC; CDR3 protein: CASSRDRLNEQFF
D gene: TRBD1; clone size: once; J gene: TRBJ2-6; V gene: TRBV7-9; CDR3 DNA: TGTGCCAGCAGCTTCCGGGACAGCGCGATTTCTGGGGCCAACGTCCTGACTTTC; CDR3 protein: CASSFRDSAISGANVLTF
D gene: .; clone size: .; J gene: TRBJ2-7; V gene: TRBV7-3; CDR3 DNA: TGTGCCAGCAGCGCGGGCCGGACGGCCTCCTACGAGCAGTACTTC; CDR3 protein: CASSAGRTASYEQYF
D gene: .; clone size: once; J gene: TRBJ2-4; V gene: TRBV11-2; CDR3 DNA: TGTGCCAGCAGCACACCAGGGTCCCAAAACATTCAGTACTTC; CDR3 protein: CASSTPGSQNIQYF
D gene: .; clone size: .; J gene: TRBJ2-5; V gene: TRBV7-2; CDR3 DNA: TGTGCCAGCAGCCGCGACAGATACATAGAGACCCAGTACTTC; CDR3 protein: CASSRDRYIETQYF
D gene: TRBD1; clone size: .; J gene: TRBJ2-5; V gene: TRBV5-8; CDR3 DNA: TGTGCCAGCAGCTTGGGGACAGGGGTCCAAGAGACCCAGTACTTC; CDR3 protein: CASSLGTGVQETQYF
D gene: .; clone size: .; J gene: TRBJ1-5; V gene: TRBV18; CDR3 DNA: TGTGCCAGCTCAGTCCAGGGTGGCAATCAGCCCCAGCATTTT; CDR3 protein: CASSVQGGNQPQHF
D gene: TRBD2; clone size: .; J gene: TRBJ2-1; V gene: TRBV6-2/TRBV6-3; CDR3 DNA: TGTGCCAGCAGTTGGCCCTCGATAGCGGGGCGCCACAATGAGCAGTTCTTC; CDR3 protein: CASSWPSIAGRHNEQFF
D gene: TRBD2; clone size: .; J gene: TRBJ2-1; V gene: TRBV5-1; CDR3 DNA: TGCGCCAGCAGCTTGGGACTAGCGGGAGTGGGCAATGAGCAGTTCTTC; CDR3 protein: CASSLGLAGVGNEQFF
D gene: .; clone size: .; J gene: TRBJ2-1; V gene: TRBV3-1/TRBV3-2; CDR3 DNA: TGTGCCAGCAGCCAAGAGCGCGCCGTGAATGAGCAGTTCTTC; CDR3 protein: CASSQERAVNEQFF
D gene: TRBD2; clone size: few; J gene: TRBJ2-3; V gene: TRBV3-1/TRBV3-2; CDR3 DNA: TGTGCCAGCACGGGAGGAACGCTAGATACGCAGTATTTT; CDR3 protein: CASTGGTLDTQYF
D gene: TRBD2; clone size: .; J gene: TRBJ2-2; V gene: TRBV7-3; CDR3 DNA: TGTGCCAGCAGCCCCCCGGGGGGGAACACCGGGGAGCTGTTTTTT; CDR3 protein: CASSPPGGNTGELFF
D gene: .; clone size: .; J gene: TRBJ1-5; V gene: TRBV19; CDR3 DNA: TGTGCCAGTAGGACAGTGGGCCCCGGGCCCCAGCATTTT; CDR3 protein: CASRTVGPGPQHF
D gene: .; clone size: .; J gene: TRBJ1-1; V gene: TRBV30; CDR3 DNA: TGTGCCTGGAGTGTTCAGTTCAACACTGAAGCTTTCTTT; CDR3 protein: CAWSVQFNTEAFF
D gene: TRBD2; clone size: .; J gene: TRBJ2-5; V gene: TRBV4-2; CDR3 DNA: TGTGCCAGCAGCCAAATGACTAGCGGGAGGGGAGAGACCCAGTACTTC; CDR3 protein: CASSQMTSGRGETQYF
D gene: .; clone size: .; J gene: TRBJ1-2; V gene: TRBV28; CDR3 DNA: TGTGCCAGCAGTTTCCGGGGCTATGGCTACACCTTC; CDR3 protein: CASSFRGYGYTF
D gene: .; clone size: .; J gene: TRBJ1-5; V gene: TRBV2; CDR3 DNA: TGTGCCAGCAGTGGACAGTATAATCAGCCCCAGCATTTT; CDR3 protein: CASSGQYNQPQHF
D gene: TRBD2; clone size: .; J gene: TRBJ2-1; V gene: TRBV6-4; CDR3 DNA: TGTGCCAGCAGTGCACTAGCGGGCTCATACAATGAGCAGTTCTTC; CDR3 protein: CASSALAGSYNEQFF
D gene: .; clone size: .; J gene: TRBJ1-2; V gene: TRBV6-1; CDR3 DNA: TGTGCCAGCAGTGAAGCAGGGGTTTCTGGCTACACCTTC; CDR3 protein: CASSEAGVSGYTF
D gene: .; clone size: .; J gene: TRBJ1-5; V gene: TRBV19; CDR3 DNA: TGTGCCAGTCACTCCACTCGGAGGGGTAATCAGCCCCAGCATTTT; CDR3 protein: CASHSTRRGNQPQHF
D gene: TRBD1; clone size: .; J gene: TRBJ2-1; V gene: TRBV6-6; CDR3 DNA: TGTGCCAGCAGCCCGGGACAGCCACACAATGAGCAGTTCTTC; CDR3 protein: CASSPGQPHNEQFF
D gene: .; clone size: .; J gene: TRBJ1-4; V gene: TRBV30; CDR3 DNA: TGTGCCTGGGACCGTTCAGGGGTCAATGAAAAACTGTTTTTT; CDR3 protein: CAWDRSGVNEKLFF
D gene: TRBD2; clone size: .; J gene: TRBJ2-1; V gene: TRBV6-5; CDR3 DNA: TGTGCCAGCAGTTACACACTAGCGGGGGGGAGTTCTGAGCAGTTCTTC; CDR3 protein: CASSYTLAGGSSEQFF
D gene: .; clone size: .; J gene: TRBJ1-2; V gene: TRBV6-5; CDR3 DNA: TGTGCCAGCAGTTACTCTTATAGAACTAACTATGGCTACACCTTC; CDR3 protein: CASSYSYRTNYGYTF
D gene: TRBD1; clone size: .; J gene: TRBJ2-7; V gene: TRBV19; CDR3 DNA: TGTGCCAGTAGTATGGGACAGCCCTACGAGCAGTACTTC; CDR3 protein: CASSMGQPYEQYF
D gene: .; clone size: .; J gene: TRBJ2-1; V gene: TRBV7-9; CDR3 DNA: TGTGCCAGCAGCTTACTGACAGTCTACAATGAGCAGTTCTTC; CDR3 protein: CASSLLTVYNEQFF
D gene: TRBD1; clone size: .; J gene: TRBJ1-2; V gene: TRBV19; CDR3 DNA: TGTGCCAGTAGTCTCCGGACAGGCTTGAACTATGGCTACACCTTC; CDR3 protein: CASSLRTGLNYGYTF
D gene: TRBD1; clone size: .; J gene: TRBJ1-6; V gene: TRBV28; CDR3 DNA: TGTGCCAGCACCCCGGGACAGGGAACTTCACCCCTCCACTTT; CDR3 protein: CASTPGQGTSPLHF
D gene: .; clone size: .; J gene: TRBJ1-2; V gene: TRBV6-2/TRBV6-3; CDR3 DNA: TGTGCCAGCAGTACTCCTACAGGGAACTATGGCTACACCTTC; CDR3 protein: CASSTPTGNYGYTF
D gene: .; clone size: .; J gene: TRBJ2-1; V gene: TRBV28; CDR3 DNA: TGTGCCAGCACCCCGTCGGTCTCGATGGTCAATGAGCAGTTCTTC; CDR3 protein: CASTPSVSMVNEQFF
D gene: .; clone size: .; J gene: TRBJ1-5; V gene: TRBV7-9; CDR3 DNA: TGTGCCAGCAGCTTAGGGGCTACGGGGAGCAATCAGCCCCAGCATTTT; CDR3 protein: CASSLGATGSNQPQHF
D gene: TRBD2; clone size: .; J gene: TRBJ2-1; V gene: TRBV6-5; CDR3 DNA: TGTGCCAGCAGGGTAGCGGGAGGATCCTACAATGAGCAGTTCTTC; CDR3 protein: CASRVAGGSYNEQFF
D gene: TRBD1; clone size: .; J gene: TRBJ2-1; V gene: TRBV12-5; CDR3 DNA: TGTGCTAGTGGTTCCTCCAGGGGGTGGATAGATGAGCAGTTCTTC; CDR3 protein: CASGSSRGWIDEQFF